The rows below give T cell receptor beta chains drawn from one sample of a study of early T cells in non-severe SARS-CoV-2 infection. TCRdb re-derived calls from the 5' RACE reads in MiXCR, one entry per CDR3 protein. The table lists roughly 71,000 distinct CDR3 sequences, 13% of them singletons, with 4% to 6% in the top ten. The sequenced sample was whole blood. The receptors originated from an adult who was a healthcare worker with PCR-confirmed SARS-CoV-2 infection or an uninfected control (not recorded which). Both conserved end residues are part of each CDR3. A D gene is named only where the DNA matches it firmly. The size field is filled for only some rows; it gives once, few, many or a size class.

j_call,v_call,clone_size,d_call,cdr3_nt,cdr3_aa
TRBJ2-2,TRBV3-1,few,-,TGTGCCAGCAGCCAAGCGGGGTACACCGGGGAGCTGTTTTTT,CASSQAGYTGELFF
TRBJ1-6,TRBV28,-,TRBD1,TGTGCCAGCAGTGCCTACAGGGGCACCTATAATTCACCCCTCCACTTT,CASSAYRGTYNSPLHF
TRBJ2-3,TRBV5-1,many,TRBD2,TGCGCCAGCAGCTCAACTAGCGGGGGAAGAGATACGCAGTATTTT,CASSSTSGGRDTQYF
TRBJ2-2,TRBV13,-,TRBD1,TGTGCCAGCAGCTTTGACAGGGTCCCCGGGGAGCTGTTTTTT,CASSFDRVPGELFF
TRBJ2-1,TRBV6-2/TRBV6-3,-,-,TGTGCCAGCAGCACGGGCGGGGGCCTGAAGTTCTTC,CASSTGGGLKFF
TRBJ1-1,TRBV29-1,few,-,TGCAGCGTTGAAGGACTCATGAACACTGAAGCTTTCTTT,CSVEGLMNTEAFF
TRBJ1-2,TRBV5-1,few,-,TGCGCCAGCAGATACCGACAGTCTGATGGCTACACCTTC,CASRYRQSDGYTF
TRBJ1-1,TRBV18,few,-,TGTGCCAGCTCTCTCGGAGAGGACACTGAAGCTTTCTTT,CASSLGEDTEAFF
TRBJ2-1,TRBV29-1,many,TRBD1,TGCAGCGTTGATTGGGACAGGGGTGCTACCTTC,CSVDWDRGATF
TRBJ2-3,TRBV7-2,many,-,TGTGCCAGCAGCTTAGCGGTCGGGCGGATTTTGGGAGATACGCAGTATTTT,CASSLAVGRILGDTQYF
TRBJ2-7,TRBV5-1,-,TRBD2,TGCGCCAGCAGCTCCGGTCGGGGGGAAGGCGAGCAGTACTTC,CASSSGRGEGEQYF
TRBJ2-7,TRBV7-2,many,-,TGTGCCAGCAGTGGGGTATCCTACGAGCAGTACTTC,CASSGVSYEQYF
TRBJ2-7,TRBV29-1,few,-,TGCAGCGTTTACCTTGGCAGCTACGAGCAGTACTTC,CSVYLGSYEQYF
TRBJ2-7,TRBV10-3,many,TRBD1,TGTGCCACCTTACAGGGGTTCCTCTACGAGCAGTACTTC,CATLQGFLYEQYF
TRBJ2-7,TRBV6-5,-,-,TGTGCCAGCAGGGCCGACAGCTCCTACGAGCAGTACTTC,CASRADSSYEQYF
TRBJ2-7,TRBV30,many,TRBD1,TGTGCCTGGAGTCCCTTGGGGACAGGGGATAAGCAGTACTTC,CAWSPLGTGDKQYF
TRBJ2-3,TRBV6-1,many,TRBD1,TGTGCCAGCAGAGCAGGGGGCCAGGTGACAGATACGCAGTATTTT,CASRAGGQVTDTQYF
TRBJ1-4,TRBV19,-,-,TGTGCCAGTAATGGAAGAGGGCTGGGTGAAAAACTGTTTTTT,CASNGRGLGEKLFF
TRBJ2-2,TRBV6-2/TRBV6-3,few,TRBD2,TGTGCCAGCAGTTACTCGGCTAGCGGGAGAGGCGGGGAGCTGTTTTTT,CASSYSASGRGGELFF
TRBJ1-2,TRBV6-2/TRBV6-3,many,-,TGTGCCAGCAGTTCGGGACTGAGCTATGGCTACACCTTC,CASSSGLSYGYTF
TRBJ2-7,TRBV4-2,many,-,TGTGCCAGCAGCCAAGTGCGAGCCTACGAGCAGTACTTC,CASSQVRAYEQYF
TRBJ2-7,TRBV7-2,-,-,TGTGCCAGCAGCTTAGTCGCGGGTAAATACGAGCAGTACTTC,CASSLVAGKYEQYF
TRBJ2-6,TRBV6-6,few,-,TGTGCCAGCAGTTCTTCTGGGGGTCAGCGCTCTGGGGCCAACGTCCTGACTTTC,CASSSSGGQRSGANVLTF
TRBJ2-1,TRBV9,-,-,TGTGCCAGCACCTCAACGGTCTTCAGGGGTGAGCAGTTCTTC,CASTSTVFRGEQFF
TRBJ2-5,TRBV4-2,many,TRBD2,TGTGCCAGCAGCCAAAGCGGGGCCGACGGGGAGACCCAGTACTTC,CASSQSGADGETQYF
TRBJ2-2,TRBV5-1,once,TRBD2,TGCGCCAGCAGCTTGGCCCCTAGCGGGAGTTCCCGCGGGGAGATGTTTTTT,CASSLAPSGSSRGEMFF
TRBJ2-7,TRBV6-2/TRBV6-3,many,-,TGTGCCAGCAGTTACAGCCGGGATATTCCTGCCGAGCAGTACTTC,CASSYSRDIPAEQYF
TRBJ2-7,TRBV4-2,few,TRBD2,TGTGCCAGCAGCCAACCACTAGCGGGAGGCAACGAGCAGTACTTC,CASSQPLAGGNEQYF
TRBJ1-1,TRBV12-3/TRBV12-4,-,-,TGTGCCAGCCGCCAGGGGCAGGGACTGAACACTGAAGCTTTCTTT,CASRQGQGLNTEAFF
TRBJ2-7,TRBV5-1,few,TRBD1,TGCGCCAGCAGCTTGGACCGTTTCGGGGACAGAATCTACGAGCAGTACTTC,CASSLDRFGDRIYEQYF
TRBJ2-2,TRBV5-1,few,TRBD2,TGCGCCAGCAGATGGACTAGCGGGAGTGGCGGGGAGCTGTTTTTT,CASRWTSGSGGELFF
TRBJ2-7,TRBV4-3,many,-,TGCGCCAGCAGCCCTGTACGGGGCGAGCAGTACTTC,CASSPVRGEQYF
TRBJ2-5,TRBV7-9,-,TRBD2,TGTGCCAGCAGCTTAACTAGCGGGGGAGAAGAGACCCAGTACTTC,CASSLTSGGEETQYF
TRBJ1-5,TRBV6-6,-,TRBD1,TGTGCCAGCAGCCGGGATGACAGGGTCAGGTTCGGTCAGCCCCAGCATTTT,CASSRDDRVRFGQPQHF
TRBJ1-1,TRBV2,few,-,TGTGCCAGCAGTGTTAAGGCAGTGGGTACTGAAGCTTTCTTT,CASSVKAVGTEAFF
TRBJ2-3,TRBV7-2,many,-,TGTGCCAGCAGCTCAAGAGATACGCAGTATTTT,CASSSRDTQYF
TRBJ2-2,TRBV14,-,TRBD2,TGTGCCAGCAGCCAGGGACTAGCGGGAGCCTTGAACACCGGGGAGCTGTTTTTT,CASSQGLAGALNTGELFF
TRBJ1-1,TRBV20-1,-,-,TGCAGTGCCCCATTGGCAAGGAACACTGAAGCTTTCTTT,CSAPLARNTEAFF